This paragraph reports one T cell receptor beta chain. The V and J ends lost 5 bases and 7 bases, in that order; junction bases with no gene match: 13. Germline assignment: CDR1 MNHEY and CDR2 SMNVEV (reference sequence). CDR3 size: 15 residues. This entry comes from a study of blood T cell repertoires in COVID-19. Per the authors' pipeline: Estimated nucleated cell counts came from reference gene primer amplification. The method was immunoSEQ multiplex PCR; TCRdb's version includes in-frame clones alone and lacks a portion of them. Clone size and the V and J calls come from that table; the DNA yielded D and trimming. The sample contains over 100,000 clones, roughly 82% of which appear only once.

The V and J genes are TRBV27 and TRBJ2-7; TRBD1 aligns across 8 bases. Sequencing was carried out using peripheral blood. This TCR came from a man in his 60s with acute or convalescent COVID-19. CDR3: CASSPQTGALVEQYF. CDR3 nucleotides: TGTGCCAGCAGTCCCCAGACAGGGGCCTTGGTTGAGCAGTACTTC.